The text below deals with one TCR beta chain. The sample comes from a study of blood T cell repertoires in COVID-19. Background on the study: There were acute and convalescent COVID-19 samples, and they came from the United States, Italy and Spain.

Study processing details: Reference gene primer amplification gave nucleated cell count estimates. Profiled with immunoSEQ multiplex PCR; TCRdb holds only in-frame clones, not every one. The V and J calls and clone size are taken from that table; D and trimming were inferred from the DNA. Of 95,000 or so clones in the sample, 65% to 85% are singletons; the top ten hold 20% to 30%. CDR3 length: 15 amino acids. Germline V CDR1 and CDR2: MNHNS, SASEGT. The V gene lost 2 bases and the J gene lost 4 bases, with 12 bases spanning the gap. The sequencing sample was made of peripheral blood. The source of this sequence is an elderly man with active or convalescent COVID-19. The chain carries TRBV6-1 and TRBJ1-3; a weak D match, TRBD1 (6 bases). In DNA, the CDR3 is TGTGCCAGCAGTGAATTCCACAGGGTCGGAAACACCATATATTTT. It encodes CASSEFHRVGNTIYF.